A single sample gave rise to the 29 T cell receptor beta chains below, sequenced in a study of OX40 agonist ivuxolimab in advanced cancers. Method: immunoSEQ multiplex PCR; TCRdb's copy keeps in-frame clones and lacks some. The table shows 22,000 or so clones, with about four fifths occurring only once. The material sequenced was CD4+ or CD8+ T cells sorted from blood, taken in a trial of the OX40 agonist ivuxolimab. Receptors were obtained from an adult with an advanced solid tumor such as melanoma, head and neck, liver or kidney cancer.

This chain joins TRBV9 and TRBJ2-7, with 7 bases identical to TRBD2. Germline V gives CDR1 SGDLS, CDR2 YYNGEE. With V trimmed by 4 bases and J by 2 bases, 6 bases remained unmatched. The CDR3 loop spans 14 amino acids. The CDR3 DNA reads TGTGCCAGCAGCCTAGGACTAGTACCCTACGAGCAGTACTTC. Amino acids: CASSLGLVPYEQYF.

The chain has TRBV5-1 and TRBJ2-5, with no clear D. The end of the DNA fits TRBJ2-7 better, so the J call may be wrong. The CDR3 has 15 residues. Germline lookup yields CDR1 SGHRS and CDR2 YFSETQ. As DNA, the CDR3 is TGCGCCAGCAGCTTGGAGTTCGGGCAGTCCTACGAGCAGTACTTC. This translates into CASSLEFGQSYEQYF.

This clone occurred a few times. The genes are TRBV6-1 and TRBJ2-7, with TRBD2 as a possible D gene (5 bases). Germline V gene data show CDR1 as MNHNS and CDR2 as SASEGT. CDR3 length equals 13 residues. Deletions cut 8 bases from V and 2 bases from J, with 13 bases between. The CDR3 region is CASVREIAYEQYF. The CDR3, as DNA: TGTGCCAGCGTTAGGGAGATCGCCTACGAGCAGTACTTC.

This chain connects TRBV9 to TRBJ2-3; the D call may be TRBD1 or TRBD2 (5 bases each). V was trimmed by 1 base and J by 0 bases, leaving 6 bases between them. The germline V gene has CDR1 SGDLS and CDR2 YYNGEE. The CDR3 has 14 residues. The CDR3 is CASSVWGSTDTQYF. In nucleotides, the CDR3 is TGTGCCAGCAGCGTATGGGGGAGCACAGATACGCAGTATTTT. The full variable domain, completed using reference TRBV9 and TRBJ2-3, is DSGVTQTPKHLITATGQRVTLRCSPRSGDLSVYWYQQSLDQGLQFLIQYYNGEERAKGNILERFSAQQFPDLHSELNLSSLELGDSALYFCASSVWGSTDTQYFGPGTRLTVL.

The chain joins TRBV7-9 to TRBJ2-2; D is undetermined. Trimming took 3 bases from V and 0 from J, leaving 8 bases between them. The length of the CDR3 is 15 residues. Germline CDR1 and CDR2: SEHNR and FQNEAQ (reference sequence). The CDR3 protein is CASSFRVSNTGELFF. The CDR3 bases are TGTGCCAGCAGCTTCCGGGTGTCGAACACCGGGGAGCTGTTTTTT.

The J gene is TRBJ2-2, the V gene TRBV5-1; no clear D gene. The V gene's germline CDR1 is SGHRS and CDR2 YFSETQ. V shed 2 bases and J shed 0 bases, with 11 bases lying between them. This CDR3 is built from 16 residues. This chain's CDR3 is CASSFHFVANTGELFF. DNA of the CDR3: TGCGCCAGCAGCTTCCACTTTGTAGCGAACACCGGGGAGCTGTTTTTT.

This clone has more than one count but fewer than ten. Sequence at one end of the junction differs from germline and may be a read error. J is TRBJ2-3 and V is TRBV2, with D perhaps being TRBD1 or TRBD2 (8 bases each). Per the germline V gene, CDR1 is SNHLY and CDR2 is FYNNEI. This CDR3 has 12 amino acids. CDR3 coding DNA: TGTGCCAGCAGCGGGGGGGACAGGTTCAGGCATTTT. The encoded protein is CASSGGDRFRHF.

The chain is built from TRBV5-1 and TRBJ2-3; 8 positions agree with TRBD2. This CDR3 is 14 amino acids long. J was trimmed by 1 base and V by 7 bases; bases with no gene match: 5. Germline assignment: CDR1 SGHRS and CDR2 YFSETQ. The CDR3 reads CASWTSLGTDTQYF. DNA for the CDR3: TGCGCCAGCTGGACTAGCCTGGGCACAGATACGCAGTATTTT. The variable domain in full, with the rest retrieved from reference TRBV5-1 and TRBJ2-3, is KAGVTQTPRYLIKTRGQQVTLSCSPISGHRSVSWYQQTPGQGLQFLFEYFSETQRNKGNFPGRFSGRQFSNSRSEMNVSTLELGDSALYLCASWTSLGTDTQYFGPGTRLTVL.

This chain joins TRBV27 and TRBJ2-1; D may be TRBD2 (5 bases). The germline CDR1 and CDR2 sequences are MNHEY and SMNVEV (reference sequence). The CDR3 consists of 17 residues. Between the trimmed V and J ends, which lost 7 bases and 6 bases, there was a span of 25 bases. The CDR3 is CASMAGERFLVSNEQFF. In DNA, the CDR3 is TGTGCCAGCATGGCGGGCGAACGATTTCTAGTTAGCAATGAGCAGTTCTTC.

The CDR3 sequence: CASSLRQLQGDEQFF. CDR3 bases: TGTGCCAGCAGCTTGCGGCAACTCCAGGGCGATGAGCAGTTCTTC. The chain employs TRBV9 and TRBJ2-1; D possibly corresponds to TRBD1 (5 bases). Trimming removed 4 bases at V and 8 bases at J, with 19 bases between. In germline, CDR1 is SGDLS, CDR2 YYNGEE. CDR3 length: 15 residues.

This sequence joins TRBV2 and TRBJ2-5; D could derive from TRBD1 or TRBD2 (6 bases each). The tail of the sequence fits TRBJ2-7 better, so the J call may be wrong. The CDR3 has 16 amino acids. Per the germline V gene, CDR1 is SNHLY and CDR2 is FYNNEI. CDR3: CASSEAQGGSFYEQYF. The CDR3 nucleotides are TGTGCCAGCAGTGAAGCGCAAGGGGGGTCCTTTTACGAGCAGTACTTC.

This chain joins TRBV19 and TRBJ2-3; a weak D match, TRBD1 (5 bases). Germline CDR1 reads LNHDA; CDR2 reads SQIVND (reference sequence). V gave up 11 bases and J gave up 6 bases, with 18 bases separating them. This CDR3 has 13 amino acids. CDR3 nucleotides: TGTGCCTCCAATTTTAGGGGTGGGGATACGCAGTATTTT. Its protein product is CASNFRGGDTQYF.

The chain employs TRBV30 and TRBJ2-1, with no clear D. V lost 1 base, J lost 3 bases, and 7 bases lay in between. Germline V gene sequence: CDR1 GTSNPN, CDR2 SVGIG (reference sequence). The CDR3 spans 13 residues. This CDR3 reads CAWSGQDYNEQFF. As DNA, the CDR3 is TGTGCCTGGAGTGGGCAGGACTACAATGAGCAGTTCTTC.

Turning to this clone: The sample holds other DNA sequences that translate to the same CDR3. V and J are TRBV4-1 and TRBJ2-7; 10 nucleotides match TRBD2. The CDR3 is 15 residues long. V shed 1 base and J 2 bases; nucleotides not matched to a gene: 2. Germline-derived CDR1 and CDR2 are MGHRA and YSYEKL. The CDR3 spells CASSQGTSGTYEQYF. Here the CDR3 DNA reads TGCGCCAGCAGCCAAGGGACTAGCGGAACCTACGAGCAGTACTTC.

The chain is built from TRBV28 and TRBJ1-1, with 8 bases fitting TRBD1. J was trimmed by 3 bases and V by 7 bases; bases with no gene match: 1. The CDR3 is 12 amino acids. Germline V gene sequence: CDR1 MDHEN, CDR2 SYDVKM. CDR3 residues: CASTTGDTEAFF. The CDR3 DNA reads TGTGCCAGCACGACAGGGGACACTGAAGCTTTCTTT.

V and J are TRBV19 and TRBJ2-7; TRBD2 matches 9 bases. CDR3 length: 13 residues. Germline V gives CDR1 LNHDA, CDR2 SQIVND (reference sequence). Losses at the gene ends were 5 bases for V and 3 bases for J; bases not matched to a gene: 2. The CDR3 here is CASSFSGSYEQYF. In nucleotides, the CDR3 is TGTGCCAGTAGTTTTAGCGGGAGCTACGAGCAGTACTTC.

A few counts support this clone. This chain joins TRBV19 and TRBJ2-4; TRBD2 might be the D (5 bases). V lost 0 bases to trimming and J lost 8 bases, with 14 bases between them. This CDR3 region has 15 residues. In germline, CDR1 is LNHDA, CDR2 SQIVND (reference sequence). Here the CDR3 reads CASSIDVSGIDIQYF. The CDR3 nucleotides read TGTGCCAGTAGTATAGATGTTTCCGGGATTGACATTCAGTACTTC.

In nucleotides, the CDR3 is TGTGCCAGCAGCTTTTCCGGACTAGCAATCTATGAGCAGTTCTTC. Protein sequence: CASSFSGLAIYEQFF. J is TRBJ2-1 and V is TRBV7-9; 8 positions match TRBD2. The germline V gene encodes CDR1 SEHNR and CDR2 FQNEAQ (reference sequence). V lost 3 bases and J lost 8; bases outside the gene matches: 9. The CDR3 has 15 residues.

This clone was detected only a few times. The chain links TRBV7-9 to TRBJ2-7; TRBD1 aligns across 7 bases. Per the germline V gene, CDR1 is SEHNR and CDR2 is FQNEAQ (reference sequence). This CDR3 region has 14 residues. V shed 4 bases, J shed 5 bases, and the junction held 8 bases outside the gene matches. CDR3 in amino acids: CASSSPPDRDEQYF. DNA of the CDR3: TGTGCCAGCAGCTCGCCCCCAGACAGGGACGAGCAGTACTTC.

The V and J genes are TRBV20-1 and TRBJ2-1; D is undetermined. Per the germline V gene, CDR1 is DFQATT and CDR2 is SNEGSKA (reference sequence). The CDR3 has 11 amino acids. V shed 5 bases and J shed 3 bases, with 5 bases lying between them. The DNA for the CDR3 is TGCAGTGCTCCTGACTACAATGAGCAGTTCTTC. Encoded protein: CSAPDYNEQFF.

V and J are TRBV14 and TRBJ1-1, with D possibly matching TRBD1 (5 bases). There are 15 residues in the CDR3. Germline V gene data show CDR1 as SGHDN and CDR2 as FVKESK. Trimming stripped 3 bases from V and 0 bases from J, with 11 bases between. CDR3 DNA sequence: TGTGCCAGCAGCCAGGGGGTTGGAATGAACACTGAAGCTTTCTTT. This translates into CASSQGVGMNTEAFF.

This chain uses TRBV28 with TRBJ2-7; TRBD2 aligns across 7 bases. CDR1 is MDHEN and CDR2 is SYDVKM in the germline V gene. The CDR3 is 14 residues long. V gave up 2 bases and J gave up 5 bases; unmatched junction bases: 6. This chain's CDR3 is CASSLALADNEQYF. The CDR3, as DNA: TGTGCCAGCAGTTTAGCCCTAGCGGACAACGAGCAGTACTTC. Complete variable domain (other parts from reference TRBV28 and TRBJ2-7): DVKVTQSSRYLVKRTGEKVFLECVQDMDHENMFWYRQDPGLGLRLIYFSYDVKMKEKGDIPEGYSVSREKKERFSLILESASTNQTSMYLCASSLALADNEQYFGPGTRLTVT.

The V and J genes are TRBV12-5 and TRBJ2-1; perhaps TRBD2 as D (6 bases). This CDR3 region has 12 residues. V shed 3 bases and J shed 15 bases, with 15 bases lying between them. Germline V gives CDR1 LGHNT, CDR2 FRNRAP. CDR3 coding DNA: TGTGCTAGTGGTTTTCCGTCTGGGGGGTTGTTCTTC. This sequence encodes CASGFPSGGLFF. Full variable domain (remainder filled in from reference TRBV12-5 and TRBJ2-1): DARVTQTPRHKVTEMGQEVTMRCQPILGHNTVFWYRQTMMQGLELLAYFRNRAPLDDSGMPKDRFSAEMPDATLATLKIQPSEPRDSAVYFCASGFPSGGLFFGPGTRLTVL.

The chain couples TRBV27 to TRBJ1-2; the D gene is possibly TRBD1 (5 bases). This CDR3 region has 13 residues. The V gene's germline CDR1 is MNHEY and CDR2 SMNVEV (reference sequence). The V end lost 2 bases, the J end lost 3 bases, and 7 bases lay between the germline ends. CDR3 residues: CASSLAGDYGYTF. In DNA form, the CDR3 reads TGTGCCAGCAGTTTAGCGGGGGACTATGGCTACACCTTC.

In this sample, this clone turned up a few times. This sequence joins TRBV6-4 and TRBJ2-3; 8 positions match TRBD1. The length of the CDR3 is 14 residues. Unmatched junction bases numbered 2, after V lost 5 bases and J lost 1 base. Germline V gives CDR1 MRHNA, CDR2 SNTAGT. In DNA, the CDR3 is TGTGCCAGCAGTCCACAGGGGGGCACAGATACGCAGTATTTT. Protein: CASSPQGGTDTQYF.

The DNA of the CDR3 is TGTGCCAGCAGCTTGCTGGACAGCACCTACGAGCAGTACTTC. This gives the protein CASSLLDSTYEQYF. The chain carries TRBV5-6 and TRBJ2-7; D is possibly TRBD1 (6 bases). Trimming left V 1 base short and J 2 bases short, with 10 bases between. CDR3 length: 14 amino acids. Germline CDR1 SGHDT, CDR2 YYEEEE.

This rearrangement joins TRBV5-1 to TRBJ2-3; D gene ambiguous. Trimming cost V 4 bases and J 5 bases, with 17 bases left between them. Germline-derived CDR1 and CDR2 are SGHRS and YFSETQ. The CDR3 is 15 amino acids. The CDR3 loop is CASSIPARRGDTQYF. DNA of the CDR3: TGCGCCAGCAGCATCCCCGCGCGTCGTGGAGATACGCAGTATTTT.

CDR3 nucleotide sequence: TGTGCCAGCAGCCAAGATAACGAGCAGTACTTC. This gives the protein CASSQDNEQYF. The chain links TRBV4-2 to TRBJ2-7; D ambiguous. The CDR3 runs 11 residues. The ends were cut back, 0 bases at V and 5 bases at J, with 2 bases in the middle. From germline, CDR1 is LGHNA and CDR2 YNFKEQ.

This clone was observed a few times. The chain carries TRBV4-1 and TRBJ2-7; no definite D call. V shed 4 bases and J shed 5 bases, with 12 bases lying between them. The CDR3 runs 13 residues. Germline V gives CDR1 MGHRA, CDR2 YSYEKL. The DNA of the CDR3 is TGCGCCAGCAGCCCCCGGAGACCGGACGAGCAGTACTTC. It encodes CASSPRRPDEQYF.